The clone carrying this T cell receptor beta chain showed up just once. Its antigen is undetermined. The V gene lost 2 bases and the J gene lost 13 bases, with 10 bases spanning the gap. Per the germline V gene, CDR1 is SGHDT and CDR2 is YYEEEE. There are 11 residues in the CDR3. This sample is part of a study of shared clonotypes between healthy human individuals. On the study more broadly: A few men and two women, aged 18 to 49, were donors. There were three CD4 naive, three CD4 memory, two CD8 naive and one CD8 memory plates per donor. Study results and caveats: Only blood was sampled; tissue repertoires likely differ.

Some clones are missing from TCRdb's copy, which holds only in-frame ones; the method was immunoSEQ multiplex PCR. The sample includes around 2,100,000 clones, roughly 94% of them seen just once. CD45RO-negative, CCR7-selected cells formed the naive CD8 fraction, which excluded terminally differentiated effector memory CD45RA+ cells. This TCR was recovered from a young man in good health. V gene TRBV5-6 combines with J gene TRBJ2-1; D gene unclear. Sequencing input: naive CD8+ T cells sorted from blood. The CDR3 nucleotides read TGTGCCAGCAGCTTAGGTGGCACTCAGTTCTTC. This codes for CASSLGGTQFF.